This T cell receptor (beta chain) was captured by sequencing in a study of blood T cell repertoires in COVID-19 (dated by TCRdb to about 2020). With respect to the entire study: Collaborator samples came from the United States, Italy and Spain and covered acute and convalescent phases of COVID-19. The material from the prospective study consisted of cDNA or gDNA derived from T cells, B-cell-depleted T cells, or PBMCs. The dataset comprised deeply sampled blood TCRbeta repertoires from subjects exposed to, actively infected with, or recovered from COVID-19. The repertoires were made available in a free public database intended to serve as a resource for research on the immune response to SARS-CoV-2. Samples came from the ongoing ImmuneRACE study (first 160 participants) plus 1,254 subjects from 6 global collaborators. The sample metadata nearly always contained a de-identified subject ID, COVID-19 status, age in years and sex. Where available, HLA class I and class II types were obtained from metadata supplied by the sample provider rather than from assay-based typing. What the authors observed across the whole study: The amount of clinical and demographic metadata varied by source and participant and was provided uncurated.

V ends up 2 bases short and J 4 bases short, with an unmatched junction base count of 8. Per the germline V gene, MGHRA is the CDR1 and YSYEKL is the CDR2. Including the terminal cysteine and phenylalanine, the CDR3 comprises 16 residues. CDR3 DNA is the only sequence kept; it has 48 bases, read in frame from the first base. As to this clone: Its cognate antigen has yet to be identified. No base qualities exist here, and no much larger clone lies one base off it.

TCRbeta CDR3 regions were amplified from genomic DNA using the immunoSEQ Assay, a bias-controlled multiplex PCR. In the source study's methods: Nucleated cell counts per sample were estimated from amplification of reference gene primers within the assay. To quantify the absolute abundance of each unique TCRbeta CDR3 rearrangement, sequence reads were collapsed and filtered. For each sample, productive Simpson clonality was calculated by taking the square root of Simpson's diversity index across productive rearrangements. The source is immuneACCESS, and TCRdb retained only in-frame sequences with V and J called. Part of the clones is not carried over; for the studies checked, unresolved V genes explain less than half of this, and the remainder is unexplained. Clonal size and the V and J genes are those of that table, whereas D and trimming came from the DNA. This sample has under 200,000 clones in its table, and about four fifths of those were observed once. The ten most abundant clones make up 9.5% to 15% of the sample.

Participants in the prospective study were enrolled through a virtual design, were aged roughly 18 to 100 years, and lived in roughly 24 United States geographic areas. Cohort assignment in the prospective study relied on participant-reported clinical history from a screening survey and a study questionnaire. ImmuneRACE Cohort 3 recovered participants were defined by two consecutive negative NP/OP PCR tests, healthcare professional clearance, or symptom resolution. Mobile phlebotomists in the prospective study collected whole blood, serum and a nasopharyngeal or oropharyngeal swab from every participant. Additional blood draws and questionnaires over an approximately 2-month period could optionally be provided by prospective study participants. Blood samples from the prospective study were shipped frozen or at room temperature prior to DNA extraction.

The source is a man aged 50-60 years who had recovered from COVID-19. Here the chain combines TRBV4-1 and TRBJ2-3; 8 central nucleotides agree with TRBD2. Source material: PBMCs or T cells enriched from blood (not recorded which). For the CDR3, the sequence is CASSQREGQFSDTQYF. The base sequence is TGCGCCAGCAGCCAACGGGAGGGTCAATTTTCAGATACGCAGTATTTT.